The entry below describes one TCR beta chain. In the study's own analysis: Scientists estimated how many nucleated cells there were by amplifying reference gene primers. Generated by immunoSEQ multiplex PCR, the TCRdb table keeps only in-frame clones and is missing some. D and trimming come from the DNA, and the V and J calls and clone size come from that table. Of about 250,000 clones detected, roughly 80% appear once; the ten largest clones hold approximately 9.1%. Germline CDR1 SGHTS, CDR2 YDEGEE. CDR3 length: 13 amino acids. V lost 3 bases and J lost 11, with 15 bases in between. This entry is derived from a study of blood T cell repertoires in COVID-19. Turning to the study itself: Sites in the United States, Italy and Spain provided acute and convalescent COVID-19 samples. In each case, the material was cDNA or gDNA derived from T cells, B-cell-depleted T cells, or PBMCs.

The sequence came from an elderly man with acute or convalescent COVID-19. The rearrangement links TRBV5-8 to TRBJ1-5; no firm D call. Specimen: peripheral blood. CDR3 DNA: TGTGCCAGCAGCTCTGGGTTGAAGCGGGCCCAGCATTTT. This sequence encodes CASSSGLKRAQHF.